Each of the 18 T cell receptor beta chains below was sequenced from the same sample in a study of T cell changes during pregnancy in multiple sclerosis (dated by TCRdb to about 2019). The library was obtained by the immunoSEQ multiplex PCR assay. The table was pulled from immuneACCESS by TCRdb, which kept in-frame rearrangements only. Such tables lose some clones; where checked, under half of the loss comes from unresolved V genes, and the rest has no known cause. The sample profile shows roughly 110,000 clones; 85% to 95% of them were found once. Over 0.65% of the sample belongs to the ten largest clones. The starting material was peripheral blood, obtained in the third trimester of pregnancy. The origin of the receptors is a female donor in good health, enrolled as a control in a pregnancy study.

The J gene is TRBJ2-5, the V gene TRBV19; tentative D call: TRBD1 (5 bases). CDR1 is LNHDA and CDR2 is SQIVND in the germline V gene (reference sequence). CDR3 length equals 15 residues. Deletions cut 3 bases from V and 2 bases from J, with 13 bases between. Here the CDR3 reads CASSIRVDRQETQYF. The CDR3 nucleotides are TGTGCCAGTAGTATCAGGGTGGATAGACAAGAGACCCAGTACTTC.

The gene calls are TRBV11-3 and TRBJ1-1; TRBD1 agrees at 7 bases. Germline lookup yields CDR1 SGHNT and CDR2 YENEEA. The CDR3 has 15 amino acids. V was pared by 0 bases and J by 1 base, with 2 bases of the junction left unmatched. The CDR3 nucleotides are TGTGCCAGCAGCTTAGAGGGACAGTCGAACACTGAAGCTTTCTTT. This translates into CASSLEGQSNTEAFF. The variable domain in full, completed from reference TRBV11-3 and TRBJ1-1, reads EAGVVQSPRYKIIEKKQPVAFWCNPISGHNTLYWYLQNLGQGPELLIRYENEEAVDDSQLPKDRFSAERLKGVDSTLKIQPAELGDSAVYLCASSLEGQSNTEAFFGQGTRLTVV.

This clone was picked up one time. V and J are TRBV27 and TRBJ2-2; 11 bases are a match to TRBD2. The CDR3 has 16 residues. Germline V lookup: CDR1 MNHEY, CDR2 SMNVEV (reference sequence). J gave up 5 bases and V 6 bases, and 8 bases lay outside the gene matches. The CDR3 DNA is TGTGCCAGCAGCCCCCGACTAGCGGGGATTACCGGGGAGCTGTTTTTT. Its protein is CASSPRLAGITGELFF.

The chain combines TRBV19 with TRBJ2-1; TRBD1 is a possible D gene (6 bases). With 1 base removed from V and 11 bases from J, the gap between germline ends came to 21 bases. CDR1 and CDR2 from the germline V gene are LNHDA and SQIVND (reference sequence). This CDR3 comprises 16 residues. The CDR3 DNA reads TGTGCCAGTAGTATAGGTTTTCAGGACAGACCTTTTAAGCAGTTCTTC. This gives the protein CASSIGFQDRPFKQFF.

The genes are TRBV30 and TRBJ1-1, with a possible D match to TRBD1 (5 bases). The ends were cut back, 0 bases at V and 6 bases at J, with 8 bases in the middle. Germline CDR1 reads GTSNPN; CDR2 reads SVGIG (reference sequence). CDR3 length: 12 residues. The CDR3 reads CAWSVWGAEAFF. The CDR3 DNA reads TGTGCCTGGAGTGTGTGGGGCGCTGAAGCTTTCTTT.

The rearrangement links TRBV5-8 to TRBJ1-2; 7 bases are shared with TRBD1. V was pared by 0 bases and J by 4 bases, with 6 bases of the junction left unmatched. The CDR3 sequence is 15 residues long. In germline, CDR1 is SGHTS, CDR2 YDEGEE. This chain's CDR3 is CASSLDRGGGYGYTF. The CDR3 DNA reads as TGTGCCAGCAGCTTGGACAGGGGAGGTGGCTATGGCTACACCTTC.

The chain combines TRBV7-2 with TRBJ1-2; 7 bases agree with TRBD1. Trimming took 1 base from V and 0 from J; bases not matched to a gene: 2. The CDR3 consists of 15 residues. The V gene's germline CDR1 is SGHTA and CDR2 FQGNSA. CDR3 coding DNA: TGTGCCAGCAGCTTAGTGCAGGGGGCTAACTATGGCTACACCTTC. Its protein product is CASSLVQGANYGYTF.

The J gene is TRBJ2-5, the V gene TRBV9, with D possibly TRBD1 on 6 matching bases. Trimming stripped 0 bases from V and 5 bases from J, with 14 bases between. Germline V gives CDR1 SGDLS, CDR2 YYNGEE. CDR3 length: 15 residues. The CDR3 sequence is CASSVAQGQRETQYF. CDR3 in DNA: TGTGCCAGCAGCGTAGCGCAGGGACAACGGGAGACCCAGTACTTC.

The CDR3 bases are TGTGCCAGCAGTGAAAGGGGGAATGAAAAACTGTTTTTT. Its protein is CASSERGNEKLFF. The V gene is TRBV25-1, the J gene TRBJ1-4, with D maybe TRBD1 (6 bases). The CDR3 has 13 amino acids. The germline CDR1 and CDR2 sequences are MGHDK and SYGVNS. Trimming took off 2 bases at V and 5 bases at J, with 6 bases between the two ends.

This sequence joins TRBV27 and TRBJ2-3; D perhaps matches TRBD1 (6 bases). V lost 7 bases to trimming and J lost 5 bases, with 13 bases between them. Germline CDR1 and CDR2: MNHEY and SMNVEV (reference sequence). This CDR3 contains 13 residues. This chain's CDR3 is CASTRGWEDTQYF. For the CDR3, the DNA is TGTGCCAGCACCAGGGGATGGGAAGATACGCAGTATTTT.

This clone was picked up one time. V and J are TRBV4-1 and TRBJ1-1; 11 nucleotides match TRBD1. The CDR3 has 16 amino acids. V shed 0 bases and J 4 bases; nucleotides not matched to a gene: 4. Germline CDR1 MGHRA, CDR2 YSYEKL. The CDR3 is CASSQDRDRGATEAFF. The CDR3 DNA is TGCGCCAGCAGCCAAGATCGGGACAGGGGGGCCACTGAAGCTTTCTTT.

The V call is TRBV5-6, the J call TRBJ2-7, with a tentative D call TRBD1 (6 bases). V was clipped by 2 bases and J by 1 base, with 13 bases between them. The CDR3 extends over 15 amino acids. Germline lookup yields CDR1 SGHDT and CDR2 YYEEEE. CDR3 protein: CASSFLQGRSYEQYF. CDR3 nucleotide sequence: TGTGCCAGCAGCTTTTTACAGGGACGATCCTACGAGCAGTACTTC.

Only one count was recorded for this clone. The rearrangement joins TRBV6-5 to TRBJ1-1, with unresolved D. The germline V and J ends were trimmed by 4 bases and 0 bases, with 12 bases remaining between them. The CDR3 totals 15 residues. Per germline, CDR1 MNHEY and CDR2 SVGAGI. This CDR3 is CASSSIAEMNTEAFF. For the CDR3, the DNA is TGTGCCAGCAGTTCGATAGCGGAGATGAACACTGAAGCTTTCTTT.

A few counts support this clone. The chain is built from TRBV9 and TRBJ1-1; possible D gene TRBD1, 5 bases. CDR3 length equals 16 residues. V was pared by 1 base and J by 11 bases, with 24 bases between. CDR1 is SGDLS, CDR2 YYNGEE, per germline. CDR3 sequence reads: CASSVMSGMSTFGAFF. For the CDR3, the DNA is TGTGCCAGCAGCGTAATGTCAGGGATGTCTACGTTTGGGGCTTTCTTT. Complete variable domain (other parts from reference TRBV9 and TRBJ1-1): DSGVTQTPKHLITATGQRVTLRCSPRSGDLSVYWYQQSLDQGLQFLIQYYNGEERAKGNILERFSAQQFPDLHSELNLSSLELGDSALYFCASSVMSGMSTFGAFFGQGTRLTVV.

The V gene is TRBV7-9, the J gene TRBJ2-7, with no clear D. Germline lookup yields CDR1 SEHNR and CDR2 FQNEAQ (reference sequence). The CDR3 totals 11 residues. V gave up 5 bases and J gave up 1 base, with 3 bases separating them. CDR3 loop: CASSLSYEQYF. The CDR3 DNA reads TGTGCCAGCAGCCTTTCCTACGAGCAGTACTTC.

The chain is built from TRBV30 and TRBJ1-5, with TRBD1 identical over 8 bases. J gave up 11 bases and V 8 bases, and 11 bases lay outside the gene matches. Germline-derived CDR1 and CDR2 are GTSNPN and SVGIG (reference sequence). This CDR3 has 12 amino acids. The CDR3 protein is CAAGQAVGAQHF. The CDR3 DNA sequence: TGTGCCGCGGGACAGGCAGTTGGGGCCCAGCATTTT.

The chain couples TRBV9 to TRBJ1-2; D call uncertain. V shed 4 bases and J shed 2 bases, with 12 bases lying between them. This CDR3 has 14 residues. Germline CDR1 SGDLS, CDR2 YYNGEE. CDR3: CASSPEAANYGYTF. DNA for the CDR3: TGTGCCAGCAGCCCTGAGGCCGCAAACTATGGCTACACCTTC.

The chain is built from TRBV5-6 and TRBJ2-3; 9 bases align to TRBD2. The J segment lost 2 bases and the V segment lost 4 bases, leaving 5 bases of the junction unmatched. Germline V gives CDR1 SGHDT, CDR2 YYEEEE. CDR3 length equals 15 residues. CDR3 nucleotide sequence: TGTGCCAGCAGCCGGCGGGGGGGTATCACAGATACGCAGTATTTT. The encoded protein is CASSRRGGITDTQYF.